A selection of T cell receptor beta chains follows, all from one sample in a study of blood T cell repertoires in COVID-19. The repertoire was sequenced with immunoSEQ multiplex PCR; TCRdb's copy has only in-frame clones and lacks some. The repertoire holds about 300,000 clones, with roughly 88% as singletons. Sample: peripheral blood. These receptors came from a woman aged 45-65 years with acute or convalescent COVID-19. Both conserved end residues are part of each CDR3. Each record gives: D gene, V gene, clone size, J gene, CDR3 DNA, CDR3 protein. D genes are given only for firm matches. Only some rows state a clone size, as once, few, many or a class for expanded clones.

>TRBD2|TRBV2|NA|TRBJ2-5
TGTGCCCGAGGGGATAGAGGGCGGGAGGGCCGCCAGTACTTC
CARGDRGREGRQYF
>TRBD1|TRBV28|NA|TRBJ2-4
TGTGCCAGCAGTTCACCGGGACAGGGGGCCAAAAACATTCAGTACTTC
CASSSPGQGAKNIQYF
>TRBD2|TRBV9|NA|TRBJ2-7
TGTGCCAGCAGCGTAGGTGGGACTAGCGGGAACAGGGGGCAGTACTTC
CASSVGGTSGNRGQYF
>TRBD1|TRBV28|NA|TRBJ1-1
TGTGCCAGCAGAGCAGGACAGGGAGGTGAAGCTTTCTTT
CASRAGQGGEAFF
>NA|TRBV7-8|NA|TRBJ2-7
TGTGCCAGCAGCCGGGAGAGGTGGGACAGTTACGAGCAGTACTTC
CASSRERWDSYEQYF
>NA|TRBV5-1|NA|TRBJ1-1
TGCGCCAGCAGCCCAAGAGTTAGAGGGGAGGGCACTGAAGCTTTCTTT
CASSPRVRGEGTEAFF
>NA|TRBV2|NA|TRBJ2-3
TGTGCCAGCAGTGAACACACACATACGCAGTATTTT
CASSEHTHTQYF
>TRBD1|TRBV6-5|NA|TRBJ1-6
TGTGCCAGCAGCGACAGGGGAGCCTATAATTCACCCCTCCACTTT
CASSDRGAYNSPLHF
>NA|TRBV2|NA|TRBJ2-7
TGTGCCAGCAACTTACAGGGTACGAGCTACGAGCAGTACTTC
CASNLQGTSYEQYF
>TRBD1|TRBV9|NA|TRBJ1-5
TGTGCCAGCAGCGCCGGGACAGGGGGCGCCAATCAGCCCCAGCATTTT
CASSAGTGGANQPQHF
>NA|TRBV18|NA|TRBJ1-1
TGTGCCAGCTCACCAGGTTCTAGACAGACCAAGAACACTGAAGCTTTCTTT
CASSPGSRQTKNTEAFF
>NA|TRBV18|NA|TRBJ2-7
TGTGCCAGCTCACCTTCGTCACAGAGCTACGAGCAGTACTTC
CASSPSSQSYEQYF
>NA|TRBV5-1|NA|TRBJ1-5
TGCGCCAGCAGCGTGGACACCAATCAGCCCCAGCATTTT
CASSVDTNQPQHF
>NA|TRBV6-5|NA|TRBJ2-1
TGTGCCAGCAGTTACTCTTTTTTATACAATGAGCAGTTCTTC
CASSYSFLYNEQFF
>NA|TRBV4-2|NA|TRBJ1-1
TGTGCCAGCAGCCCTTATTGGGGACAACGATCGGGACACCCGAACACTGAAGCTTTCTTT
CASSPYWGQRSGHPNTEAFF
>NA|TRBV6-6|NA|TRBJ2-7
TGTGCCAGCAGTCCCCTTTACGAGCAGTACTTC
CASSPLYEQYF
>TRBD1|TRBV28|NA|TRBJ1-6
TGTGCCAGCACATTGACAGGGGGCCAGCTACCCCTCCACTTT
CASTLTGGQLPLHF
>NA|TRBV30|NA|TRBJ1-1
TGTGCCTGGAGCCTGGACAGGAACACTGAAGCTTTCTTT
CAWSLDRNTEAFF
>TRBD1|TRBV7-9|few|TRBJ1-5
TGTGCCAGCAGCTTAGGACAGGGGGACCAGCCCCAGCATTTT
CASSLGQGDQPQHF
>NA|TRBV4-2|NA|TRBJ1-5
TGTGCCAGCAGCCAAGAGGGCAGTAGCAATCAGCCCCAGCATTTT
CASSQEGSSNQPQHF
>NA|TRBV7-9|NA|TRBJ2-7
TGTGCCAGCAGCTTGGGGCTACCCTCCTACGAGCAGTACTTC
CASSLGLPSYEQYF
>NA|TRBV3-1/TRBV3-2|NA|TRBJ1-1
TGTGCCAGCAGCCAAGTATCGACTGAAGCTTTCTTT
CASSQVSTEAFF
>NA|TRBV7-9|few|TRBJ2-4
TGTGCCAGCAGCTTCTCAGGGGGGTCAGTTGAAGCCAAAAACATTCAGTACTTC
CASSFSGGSVEAKNIQYF
>NA|TRBV7-9|NA|TRBJ1-6
TGTGCCAGCAGCTTAGTGCGAGGGAATAATTCACCCCTCCACTTT
CASSLVRGNNSPLHF
>TRBD1|TRBV19|once|TRBJ2-5
TGTGCCAGTAGTATAGTAACAGGGGGCGCTGAGGCCCAGTACTTC
CASSIVTGGAEAQYF
>TRBD1|TRBV24-1|NA|TRBJ2-7
TGTGCCACCAGTGATGCGGACAGGGGAGGCTACGAGCAGTACTTC
CATSDADRGGYEQYF
>NA|TRBV28|NA|TRBJ1-1
TGTGCCAGCAGTTTTGAGGGCGGGCCCACTGAAGCTTTCTTT
CASSFEGGPTEAFF